This TCR beta chain emerged from a study of beta chain features in type 1 diabetes (dated by TCRdb to 2016 to 2018). As for the study more broadly: No differences in mean age, gender distribution, total cell number or subset yield were found between patients and healthy donors. Across all samples, roughly 110,000,000 sorted cells were examined, and cell number per subset correlated strongly with RNA yield. In the study, recently diagnosed type 1 diabetes patients and matched healthy donors were compared on the TCRB repertoires of their sorted circulating CD4+ T cell subsets. Whereas all 30 or so donors provided naive and central memory subsets, regulatory and stem cell-like memory subsets were isolated from just 8 patients and about 8 healthy donors. Overall study outcomes, separate from this receptor: Because small numbers of individuals were included in the HLA sub-analyses, any influence of HLA type on TCRB rearrangement was left unresolved. PCR may preferentially amplify shorter templates, but because patient and control samples were amplified and corrected together, any resulting skew would affect both groups equally. Fewer insertions and more nucleotide deletions at VDJ recombination sites were observed in patients with type 1 diabetes, implying thymic rearrangement abnormalities. Naive, central memory and regulatory TCRB repertoires appeared more similar among patients than among healthy donors. In all four CD4+ subsets, TCRB CDR3 length was moderately but significantly shorter in type 1 diabetes patients. Because cDNA rather than genomic DNA was sequenced, highly expressing activated cells could have been over-represented, although no difference in activation and CD3 levels was found between groups.

A single peripheral blood draw of roughly 0.11 L on average was collected from each donor into heparinised tubes. Naive, central memory, regulatory and stem cell-like memory CD4+ T cells were sorted on a BD FACSAria II using a panel including CD45RO, CCR7, CD25, CD127, CD95 and CD27. Every sorted population had a purity above 98%. PBMCs were separated immediately by Lymphoprep density gradient centrifugation and were stained directly, without being cultured. To minimize batch effects, samples were stained and sorted in pairs, one healthy donor with one patient per experiment. This clone appeared a few times. The target of this receptor is not known. No quality values exist for individual bases; no much larger clone is one base distant. Based on the germline V gene (reference sequence), the CDR1 and CDR2 sequences are LNHDA and SQIVND. The CDR3 starts with the cysteine, ends with the phenylalanine, and has 11 residues. Left in the record is the CDR3 DNA by itself, 33 bases read in frame from the first base. V is cut by 4 bases and J by 6 bases, and the space between the germline ends is 4 bases.

All of the isolated RNA was reverse transcribed with the High Capacity cDNA Reverse Transcription Kit, so expressed TCRB transcripts were sequenced. Stem cell-like memory T cell samples underwent survey-depth immunoSEQ sequencing, averaging around 1 million total reads per sample. Sorted cells were lysed in RLT buffer, and RNA was extracted using DNase-treated RNeasy Micro or Mini kits according to cell number. To prevent cross-contamination, every cell subset was processed on its own, while patient and healthy donor samples were processed together. TCRB sequences were amplified from cDNA with the immunoSEQ multiplex PCR, producing 87-bp fragments spanning the CDR3 region. The amplicons were sequenced using the Illumina HiSeq platform. In the source study's methods: Synthetic template baselines were used to correct PCR bias computationally, reads within Hamming distance 2 were collapsed together, and singletons that could not be merged were discarded. Reads were aligned against IMGT to assign V, D and J genes, CDR3 length and insertions or deletions at six rearrangement sites. Within each subset, clonotype counts were normalized to sorted cell number, and only after that were true diversity and Gini coefficients computed with the tcR R package. The overlap coefficient, calculated on TCRB nucleotide sequences, was used to quantify repertoire sharing. TCRdb mirrors the immuneACCESS table, restricted to in-frame sequences. Some clones are absent from its copies; in checked studies, under half trace to an unresolved V gene, and the reason for the others is unknown. The V and J calls and the clone size are those of that table, but D and trimming were determined from the DNA. A total of about 47,000 clones appear in this sample, roughly 47% of them only once. Roughly 0.13% of the sample belongs to the ten largest clones.

Recombination connected TRBV19 to TRBJ2-1, with no confident D gene call. Sequencing used stem cell memory CD4+ T cells from blood. The cell subset or site label, as the study defines it: stem cell-like memory CD4+ T cells. The receptor comes from a man younger than 45 with type 1 diabetes. The CDR3 loop reads CASSTFNEQFF. Read as DNA, the sequence is TGTGCCAGTAGTACTTTCAATGAGCAGTTCTTC.